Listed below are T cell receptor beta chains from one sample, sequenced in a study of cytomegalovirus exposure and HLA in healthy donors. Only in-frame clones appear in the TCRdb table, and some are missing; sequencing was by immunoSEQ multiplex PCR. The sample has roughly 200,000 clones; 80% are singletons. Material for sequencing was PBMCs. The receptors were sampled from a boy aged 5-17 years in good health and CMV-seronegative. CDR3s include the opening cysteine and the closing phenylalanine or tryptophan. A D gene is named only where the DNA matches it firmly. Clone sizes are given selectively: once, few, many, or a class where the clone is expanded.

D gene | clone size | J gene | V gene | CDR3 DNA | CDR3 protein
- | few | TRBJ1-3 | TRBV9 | TGTGCCAGCAGCGTAGCGTCTGGAAACACCATATATTTT | CASSVASGNTIYF
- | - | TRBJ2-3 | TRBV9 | TGTGCCAGCAGCCCTACTACTATCGATACGCAGTATTTT | CASSPTTIDTQYF
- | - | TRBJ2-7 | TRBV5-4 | TGTGCCAGCAGCCTTGGAAGAGGGGGGGACTACGAGCAGTACTTC | CASSLGRGGDYEQYF
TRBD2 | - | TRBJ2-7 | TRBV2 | TGTGCCAGCAGCCCCGGGACTAGCGGGTTCGAGCAGTACTTC | CASSPGTSGFEQYF
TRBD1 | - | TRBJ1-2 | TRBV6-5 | TGTGCCAGCAGTACAGGGGACGGCTACACCTTC | CASSTGDGYTF
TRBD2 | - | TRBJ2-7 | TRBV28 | TGTGCCAGCAGTTTTTCCCTAGCGGGCCTAACCTACGAGCAGTACTTC | CASSFSLAGLTYEQYF
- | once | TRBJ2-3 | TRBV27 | TGTGCCAGCAGTCGCCATCGACAGATAAGAACAGATACGCAGTATTTT | CASSRHRQIRTDTQYF
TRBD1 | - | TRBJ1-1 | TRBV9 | TGTGCCAGCAGCGTAGGAACAGGGGGGGTGGGCACTGAAGCTTTCTTT | CASSVGTGGVGTEAFF
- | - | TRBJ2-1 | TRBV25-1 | TGTGCCAGCAGTGCCTATAGGGGGGGGTCCTACAATGAGCAGTTCTTC | CASSAYRGGSYNEQFF
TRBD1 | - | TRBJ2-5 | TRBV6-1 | TGTGCCTCGGGACAGGGAAAAGTGGGCCCCGAGACCCAGTACTTC | CASGQGKVGPETQYF
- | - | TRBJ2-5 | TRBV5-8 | TGTGCCAGCAGCTTGGACAGGGGAGGATGGGAGACCCAGTACTTC | CASSLDRGGWETQYF
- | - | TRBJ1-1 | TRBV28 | TGTGCCAGCAGTCCCATCTTCCCACTTGACAGCGTAATTATGAACACTGAAGCTTTCTTT | CASSPIFPLDSVIMNTEAFF
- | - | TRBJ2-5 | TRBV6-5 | TGTGCCAGCAGTTCCCCGACAGGAACTCAAGAGACCCAGTACTTC | CASSSPTGTQETQYF
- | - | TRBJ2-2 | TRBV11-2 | TGTGCCAGCAGTCGAGGTCCTAACACCGGGGAGCTGTTTTTT | CASSRGPNTGELFF
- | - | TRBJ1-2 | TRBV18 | TGTGCCAGCTCACCACCGGTCAGGGCAGAGTATGGCTACACCTTC | CASSPPVRAEYGYTF
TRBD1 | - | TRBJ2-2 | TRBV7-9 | TGTGCCAGCAGCTTTCCGGGACAGGGGCACACCGGGGAGCTGTTTTTT | CASSFPGQGHTGELFF
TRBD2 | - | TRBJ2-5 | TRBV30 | TGTGCCTGGAGTGGGACTAGCCTCCAAGAGACCCAGTACTTC | CAWSGTSLQETQYF
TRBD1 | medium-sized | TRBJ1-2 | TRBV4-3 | TGCGCCAGCAGGGGGGACAGCGAGACTTCTCACTACACCTTC | CASRGDSETSHYTF
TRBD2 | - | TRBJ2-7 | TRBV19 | TGTGCCAGTAGTAATAGCGGGAGAGCCTACGAGCAGTACTTC | CASSNSGRAYEQYF
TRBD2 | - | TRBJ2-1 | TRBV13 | TGTGCCAGCAGCCGGACTAGTATCTATGAGCAGTTCTTC | CASSRTSIYEQFF
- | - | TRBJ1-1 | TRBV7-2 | TGTGCCAGCACCCTCTCGACAGGGAACACTGAAGCTTTCTTT | CASTLSTGNTEAFF
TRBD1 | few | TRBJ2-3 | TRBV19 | TGTGCCAGTAGTTCATGGGACAGCTACACAGATACGCAGTATTTT | CASSSWDSYTDTQYF
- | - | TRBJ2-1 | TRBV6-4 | TGTGCCGGCAGTGATCCCTTTGACAGGCGCTCCTACAATGAGCAGTTCTTC | CAGSDPFDRRSYNEQFF
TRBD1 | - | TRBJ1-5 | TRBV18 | TGTGCCAGCTCGCTTGGGGCGGGACAGGGGACCAATCAGCCCCAGCATTTT | CASSLGAGQGTNQPQHF
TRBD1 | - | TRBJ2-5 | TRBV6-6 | TGTGCCAGCAGCCCCCGGACGGGACAGAGAATCCGCTCGTACTTC | CASSPRTGQRIRSYF
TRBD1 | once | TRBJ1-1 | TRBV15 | TGTGCCACCAGTGACGACAGGGCGAACACTGAAGCTTTCTTT | CATSDDRANTEAFF
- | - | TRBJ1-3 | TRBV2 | TGTGCCAGCAGTTTACGACAGGCGAGCTCTGGAAACACCATATATTTT | CASSLRQASSGNTIYF
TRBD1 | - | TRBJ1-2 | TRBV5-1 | TGCGCCAGCAGCGTTGGGACAGGAGGGCTCCATGGCTACACCTTC | CASSVGTGGLHGYTF
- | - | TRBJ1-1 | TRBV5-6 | TGTGCCAGCAGCTTGGCGGGGAGAGAGACTGAAGCTTTCTTT | CASSLAGRETEAFF
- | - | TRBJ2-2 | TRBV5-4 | TGTGCCAGCAGCTTGTCCGGCAGGCCAAACTCCGGGGAGCTGTTTTTT | CASSLSGRPNSGELFF
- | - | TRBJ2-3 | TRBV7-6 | TGTGCCAGCAGCTGGGTCGGTCGGGAGATAGGGACAGATACGCAGTATTTT | CASSWVGREIGTDTQYF
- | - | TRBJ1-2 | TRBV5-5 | TGTGCCAGCAGCCGTCGGACTGCGACTAACTATGGCTACACCTTC | CASSRRTATNYGYTF
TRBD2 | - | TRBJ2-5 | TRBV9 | TGTGCCAGCAGCAAAAGCGGGGGCCAAGAGACCCAGTACTTC | CASSKSGGQETQYF
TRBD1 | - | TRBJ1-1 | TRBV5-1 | TGCGCCAGCAGTTTGGCCGTGAGGGACAGAGTTACGAACACTGAAGCTTTCTTT | CASSLAVRDRVTNTEAFF
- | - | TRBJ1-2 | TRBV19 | TGTGCCAGTAGTATGGGACTGACTAACTATGGCTACACCTTC | CASSMGLTNYGYTF
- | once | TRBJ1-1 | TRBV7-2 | TGTGCCAGCAGCCCCGCGGCGGTGCCTGAAGCTTTCTTT | CASSPAAVPEAFF
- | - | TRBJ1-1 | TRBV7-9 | TGTGCCAGCAGCTGGAGGACGGCGAACACTGAAGCTTTCTTT | CASSWRTANTEAFF
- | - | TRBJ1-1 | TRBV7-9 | TGTGCCAGCAGCTTAGGGGGGAGGGGGGAGCGGAACACTGAAGCTTTCTTT | CASSLGGRGERNTEAFF
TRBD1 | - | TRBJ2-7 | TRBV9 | TGTGCCAGCAGCGAAACCGGGACAGGGTCTCGCGAGCAGTACTTC | CASSETGTGSREQYF
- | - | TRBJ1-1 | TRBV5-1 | TGCGCCAGCAGCTTGGCCGGGAGTAGCACTGAAGCTTTCTTT | CASSLAGSSTEAFF
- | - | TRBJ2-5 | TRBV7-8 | TGTGCCAGCAGCTTTTTGAGGCAAGAGACCCAGTACTTC | CASSFLRQETQYF
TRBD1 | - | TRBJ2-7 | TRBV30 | TGTGCCTGGAGTGTACAGGGGTACGAGCAGTACTTC | CAWSVQGYEQYF
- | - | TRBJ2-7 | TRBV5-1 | TGCGCCAGCAGCTCCGAGAGCCCCCTTGGCGAGCAGTACTTC | CASSSESPLGEQYF